This TCR beta chain was sequenced during a study of response to subunit inactivated influenza vaccine. Study-wide results and limits: The authors put forward the suggestion that each seasonal influenza vaccination may bring in only a limited number of new T cells.

This clonotype turned up a few times. Its antigen is not known. This CDR3 is built from 14 residues. Germline loops: CDR1 SGHRS, CDR2 YFSETQ. The V end lost 9 bases, the J end lost 1 base, and 17 bases lay between the germline ends. TCRdb independently ran MiXCR on the RT-PCR reads; one entry per CDR3 protein. The sample lists 500,000 to 600,000 distinct CDR3 sequences, under 15% occurring once. The V gene is TRBV5-1, the J gene TRBJ2-7; D is possibly TRBD1 (5 bases). Specimen: PBMCs from blood, collected 45 days after vaccination. The origin of this receptor is a man aged 50 to 59 who received an inactivated influenza vaccine. The CDR3 DNA sequence: TGCGCCACCGGCCCGGGTAGGGGTTCCTACGAGCAGTACTTC. This sequence encodes CATGPGRGSYEQYF.